This paragraph covers one TCR beta chain sequence. The sample is drawn from a study of cytomegalovirus exposure and HLA in healthy donors. The PCR contained 60 Vbeta and 13 Jbeta primers. This table comes from immunoSEQ multiplex PCR, and its TCRdb copy is limited to in-frame clones, with some not included. In the table there are 150,000 to 200,000 clones, 65% to 80% of which are singletons. V was clipped by 2 bases and J by 1 base, with 12 bases between them. This CDR3 has 15 residues. CDR1 and CDR2 from the germline V gene are SGDLS and YYNGEE. V usage is TRBV9 and J usage is TRBJ1-1, with D possibly matching TRBD1 (5 bases). Sequencing was carried out using PBMCs. The TCR sequence derives from a young woman in good health and CMV-seronegative. The CDR3 DNA reads as TGTGCCAGCAGCGTCGGACATTCACAGAACACTGAAGCTTTCTTT. Protein sequence: CASSVGHSQNTEAFF.